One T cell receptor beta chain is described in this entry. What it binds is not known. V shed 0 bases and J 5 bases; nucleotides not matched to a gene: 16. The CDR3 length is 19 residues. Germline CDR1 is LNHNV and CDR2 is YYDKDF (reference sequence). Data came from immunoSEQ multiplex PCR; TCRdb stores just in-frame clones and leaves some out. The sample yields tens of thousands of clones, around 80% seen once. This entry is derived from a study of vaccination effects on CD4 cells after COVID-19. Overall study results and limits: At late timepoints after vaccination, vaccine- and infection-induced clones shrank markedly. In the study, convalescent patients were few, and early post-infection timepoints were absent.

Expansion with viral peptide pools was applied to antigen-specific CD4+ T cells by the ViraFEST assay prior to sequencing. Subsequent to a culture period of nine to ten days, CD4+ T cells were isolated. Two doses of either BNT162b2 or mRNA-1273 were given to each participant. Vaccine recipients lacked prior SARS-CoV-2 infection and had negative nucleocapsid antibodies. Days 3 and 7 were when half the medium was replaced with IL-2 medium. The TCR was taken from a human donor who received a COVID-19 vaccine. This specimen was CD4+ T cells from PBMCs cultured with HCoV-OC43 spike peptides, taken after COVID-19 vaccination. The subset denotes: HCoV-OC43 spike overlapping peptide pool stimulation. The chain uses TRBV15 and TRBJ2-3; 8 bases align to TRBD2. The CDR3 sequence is CATSRDGGRSGGLIDTQYF. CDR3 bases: TGTGCCACCAGCAGAGATGGAGGACGAAGCGGGGGACTAATAGATACGCAGTATTTT.